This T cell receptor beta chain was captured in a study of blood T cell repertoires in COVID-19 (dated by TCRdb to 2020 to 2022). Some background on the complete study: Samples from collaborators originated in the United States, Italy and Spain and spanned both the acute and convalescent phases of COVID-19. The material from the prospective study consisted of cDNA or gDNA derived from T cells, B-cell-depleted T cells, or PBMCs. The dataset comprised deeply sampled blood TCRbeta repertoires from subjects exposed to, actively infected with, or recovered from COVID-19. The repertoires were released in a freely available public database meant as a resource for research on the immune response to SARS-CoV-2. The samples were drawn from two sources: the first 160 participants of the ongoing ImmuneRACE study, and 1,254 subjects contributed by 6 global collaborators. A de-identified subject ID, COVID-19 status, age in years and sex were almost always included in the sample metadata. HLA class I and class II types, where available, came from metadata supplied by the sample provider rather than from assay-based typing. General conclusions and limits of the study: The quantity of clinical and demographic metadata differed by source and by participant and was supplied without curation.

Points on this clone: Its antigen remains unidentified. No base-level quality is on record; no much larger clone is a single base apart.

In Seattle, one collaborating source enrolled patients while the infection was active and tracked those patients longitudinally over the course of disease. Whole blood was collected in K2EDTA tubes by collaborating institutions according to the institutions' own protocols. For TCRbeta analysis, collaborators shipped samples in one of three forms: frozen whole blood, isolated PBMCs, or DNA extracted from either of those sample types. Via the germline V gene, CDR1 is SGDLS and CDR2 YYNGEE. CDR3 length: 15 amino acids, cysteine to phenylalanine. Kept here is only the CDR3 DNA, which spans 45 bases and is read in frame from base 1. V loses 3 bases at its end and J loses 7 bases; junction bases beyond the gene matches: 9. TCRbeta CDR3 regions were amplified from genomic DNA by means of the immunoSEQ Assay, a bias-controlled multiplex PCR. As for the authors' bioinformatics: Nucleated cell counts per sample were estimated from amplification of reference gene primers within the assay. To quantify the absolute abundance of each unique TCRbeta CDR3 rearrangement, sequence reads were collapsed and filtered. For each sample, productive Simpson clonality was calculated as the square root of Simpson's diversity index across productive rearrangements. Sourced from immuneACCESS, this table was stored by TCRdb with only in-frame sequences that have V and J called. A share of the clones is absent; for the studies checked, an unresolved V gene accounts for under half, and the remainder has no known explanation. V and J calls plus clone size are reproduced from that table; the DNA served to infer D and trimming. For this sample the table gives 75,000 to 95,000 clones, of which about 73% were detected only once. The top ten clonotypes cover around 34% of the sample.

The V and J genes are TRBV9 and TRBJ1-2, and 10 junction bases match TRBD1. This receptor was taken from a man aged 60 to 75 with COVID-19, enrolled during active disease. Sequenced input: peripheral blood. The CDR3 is CASSAAGTGVAGYTF. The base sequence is TGTGCCAGCAGCGCCGCCGGGACAGGGGTTGCTGGCTACACCTTC.